The 17 T cell receptor beta chains reported below all come from one sample, sequenced in a study of blood T cell repertoires in COVID-19. TCRdb's copy holds only in-frame clones and misses some; the assay was immunoSEQ multiplex PCR. Of 150,000 or so clones detected, around 83% appear once; the ten largest clones hold 10% to 15%. The sample was peripheral blood. The receptors stem from a man in his 70s who had recovered from COVID-19.

This clone is a singleton in its sample. The rearrangement joins TRBV7-2 to TRBJ2-3, with unresolved D. Germline V lookup: CDR1 SGHTA, CDR2 FQGNSA. This CDR3 has 14 residues. The V end lost 5 bases, the J end lost 4 bases, and 13 bases lay between the germline ends. CDR3 in amino acids: CASSEYRSADTQYF. The DNA of the CDR3 is TGTGCCAGCAGCGAGTATCGGAGCGCAGATACGCAGTATTTT. Filled out from reference TRBV7-2 and TRBJ2-3, the complete variable domain reads GAGVSQSPSNKVTEKGKDVELRCDPISGHTALYWYRQSLGQGLEFLIYFQGNSAPDKSGLPSDRFSAERTGGSVSTLTIQRTQQEDSAVYLCASSEYRSADTQYFGPGTRLTVL.

This clone was seen only once. The chain uses TRBV5-6 and TRBJ1-5, with D hard to call. V lost 0 bases and J 1 base, leaving 5 bases between the germline ends. The CDR3 consists of 14 residues. Germline assignment: CDR1 SGHDT and CDR2 YYEEEE. Here the CDR3 DNA reads TGTGCCAGCAGCTTGGGACAAAGCAATCAGCCCCAGCATTTT. Translating gives CASSLGQSNQPQHF. Filled out from reference TRBV5-6 and TRBJ1-5, the complete variable domain reads DAGVTQSPTHLIKTRGQQVTLRCSPKSGHDTVSWYQQALGQGPQFIFQYYEEEERQRGNFPDRFSGHQFPNYSSELNVNALLLGDSALYLCASSLGQSNQPQHFGDGTRLSIL.

This chain connects TRBV12-5 to TRBJ2-1; 11 nucleotides align to TRBD2. After removal of 0 bases from V and 6 bases from J, the junction contained 4 bases not matched to a gene. Germline CDR1 reads LGHNT; CDR2 reads FRNRAP. The CDR3 covers 16 residues. Here the CDR3 DNA reads TGTGCTAGTGGTTTGGTACTAGCGGGAGACAGCAATGAGCAGTTCTTC. Encoded protein: CASGLVLAGDSNEQFF.

This chain links TRBV9 with TRBJ2-2; 11 bases match TRBD2. Germline V lookup: CDR1 SGDLS, CDR2 YYNGEE. The CDR3 extends over 18 amino acids. J gave up 2 bases and V 0 bases, and 6 bases lay outside the gene matches. The CDR3 protein is CASSVAGGLADNTGELFF. Written as DNA, the CDR3 is TGTGCCAGCAGCGTAGCGGGGGGACTAGCGGACAACACCGGGGAGCTGTTTTTT.

The chain combines TRBV11-2 with TRBJ2-7, with 10 bases fitting TRBD2. Germline loops: CDR1 SGHAT, CDR2 FQNNGV. The CDR3 has 15 amino acids. Trimming cost V 1 base and J 2 bases; bases outside gene matches: 2. DNA of the CDR3: TGTGCCAGCAGCTTAGCGAGCGGGAGGGCCTACGAGCAGTACTTC. It is translated as CASSLASGRAYEQYF.

This chain connects TRBV13 to TRBJ2-5; 8 nucleotides line up with TRBD1. V lost 0 bases to trimming and J lost 3 bases; unmatched junction nucleotides: 3. The CDR3 consists of 15 residues. Germline V gene lookup returns CDR1 PRHDT and CDR2 FYEKMQ (reference sequence). CDR3 loop: CASSLGDREKETQYF. The DNA of the CDR3 is TGTGCCAGCAGCTTAGGGGACAGGGAGAAAGAGACCCAGTACTTC.

The genes are TRBV7-9 and TRBJ2-3, with a possible D match to TRBD2 (5 bases). Between the trimmed V and J ends, which lost 5 bases and 6 bases, there was a span of 18 bases. Germline CDR1 and CDR2: SEHNR and FQNEAQ (reference sequence). The CDR3 has 15 residues. The CDR3 region is CASSLVLGSGDTQYF. CDR3 nucleotide sequence: TGTGCCAGCAGCCTCGTTTTGGGCTCGGGGGATACGCAGTATTTT.

The J gene is TRBJ2-1, the V gene TRBV5-1; 7 nucleotides match TRBD1. This CDR3 has 14 amino acids. Germline CDR1 reads SGHRS; CDR2 reads YFSETQ. The V and J ends lost 4 bases and 5 bases, in that order; junction bases with no gene match: 6. DNA for the CDR3: TGCGCCAGCAGCCTTTTCGACAGGGACAATGAGCAGTTCTTC. Amino acids: CASSLFDRDNEQFF.

In its sample, this clone was seen once. V usage is TRBV28 and J usage is TRBJ2-3, with 8 bases fitting TRBD2. The CDR3 covers 14 residues. Germline CDR1 is MDHEN and CDR2 is SYDVKM. J was trimmed by 2 bases and V by 6 bases; bases with no gene match: 4. The CDR3 nucleotides are TGTGCCAGCAGCAAACTAGCGGTCACAGATACGCAGTATTTT. Translating it yields CASSKLAVTDTQYF. Based on the CDR3 plus reference TRBV28 and TRBJ2-3, the full variable domain is DVKVTQSSRYLVKRTGEKVFLECVQDMDHENMFWYRQDPGLGLRLIYFSYDVKMKEKGDIPEGYSVSREKKERFSLILESASTNQTSMYLCASSKLAVTDTQYFGPGTRLTVL.

The gene calls are TRBV6-6 and TRBJ2-7; D perhaps matches TRBD2 (6 bases). Germline V gives CDR1 MNHNY, CDR2 SVGAGI (reference sequence). V lost 8 bases and J 0 bases, leaving 14 bases between the germline ends. This CDR3 comprises 14 residues. CDR3 protein: CASCERVSSYEQYF. The DNA for the CDR3 is TGTGCCAGCTGCGAGCGGGTGAGCTCCTACGAGCAGTACTTC.

This chain connects TRBV5-4 to TRBJ2-3; D ambiguous. V was shortened by 2 bases and J by 5 bases, with 6 bases between the two germline ends. CDR3 size: 12 residues. CDR1 and CDR2 from the germline V gene are SGHNT and YYREEE (reference sequence). The CDR3 loop reads CASSFPRDTQYF. DNA of the CDR3: TGTGCCAGCAGCTTCCCCAGAGATACGCAGTATTTT.

This sequence joins TRBV27 and TRBJ2-3, with 7 positions matching TRBD1. Germline V CDR1 and CDR2: MNHEY, SMNVEV (reference sequence). The CDR3 is 16 amino acids. The V gene end was trimmed by 1 base and the J gene end by 6 bases; junction bases not matched to a gene: 10. CDR3 sequence reads: CASSLLGQDRVDTQYF. The CDR3 coding sequence is TGTGCCAGCAGTTTATTGGGCCAAGACAGGGTGGATACGCAGTATTTT.

J is TRBJ1-2 and V is TRBV27, with 8 bases aligning to TRBD1. Looked up from germline, CDR1 is MNHEY and CDR2 is SMNVEV (reference sequence). V lost 3 bases and J lost 5; bases outside the gene matches: 2. The length of the CDR3 is 13 residues. The CDR3 DNA is TGTGCCAGCAGTTTGACAGGGGTTTATGGCTACACCTTC. Translating it yields CASSLTGVYGYTF.

The chain has TRBV2 and TRBJ1-4; D unclear. The CDR3 spans 11 residues. From germline, CDR1 is SNHLY and CDR2 FYNNEI. V lost 7 bases and J 12 bases, leaving 12 bases between the germline ends. This CDR3 is CASTETRELFF. CDR3 DNA: TGTGCCAGCACCGAGACTCGAGAACTGTTTTTT.

The V call is TRBV29-1, the J call TRBJ2-3; 14 bases are shared with TRBD2. With V trimmed by 6 bases and J by 4 bases, 3 bases remained unmatched. This CDR3 contains 14 residues. The germline V gene has CDR1 SQVTM and CDR2 ANQGSEA. In nucleotides, the CDR3 is TGCAGCGTAGGGACTAGCGGGAGCCCAGATACGCAGTATTTT. Protein product: CSVGTSGSPDTQYF.

The chain combines TRBV6-5 with TRBJ2-1; D perhaps matches TRBD1 (6 bases). CDR3 length equals 13 residues. Germline V gene data show CDR1 as MNHEY and CDR2 as SVGAGI. Trimming pared 6 bases from V and 6 bases from J, leaving 12 bases between. The CDR3: CASRGDILNEQFF. CDR3 sequence (DNA): TGTGCCAGCAGGGGGGACATACTCAATGAGCAGTTCTTC.

The chain uses TRBV27 and TRBJ1-2; D is unresolved. V was clipped by 5 bases and J by 4 bases, with 11 bases between them. CDR3 length: 13 residues. From germline, CDR1 is MNHEY and CDR2 SMNVEV (reference sequence). This CDR3 reads CASSPQNTYGYTF. As DNA, the CDR3 is TGTGCCAGCAGTCCACAGAATACCTATGGCTACACCTTC.